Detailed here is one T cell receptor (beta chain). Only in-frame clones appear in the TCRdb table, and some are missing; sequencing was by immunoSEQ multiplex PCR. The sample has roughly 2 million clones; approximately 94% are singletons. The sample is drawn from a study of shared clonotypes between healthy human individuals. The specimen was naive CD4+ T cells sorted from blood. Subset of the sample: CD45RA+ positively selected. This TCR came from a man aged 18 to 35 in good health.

The CDR3 nucleotides are TGTGCCAGTAGCCCCGGGCGAGGCAATCAGCCCCAGCATTTT. As protein: CASSPGRGNQPQHF. The chain has TRBV19 and TRBJ1-5, with D hard to call. Germline V gives CDR1 LNHDA, CDR2 SQIVND (reference sequence). This CDR3 has 14 residues. Trimming removed 6 bases at V and 2 bases at J, with 11 bases between. The entire variable domain, with the rest obtained from reference TRBV19 and TRBJ1-5, is as follows: DGGITQSPKYLFRKEGQNVTLSCEQNLNHDAMYWYRQDPGQGLRLIYYSQIVNDFQKGDIAEGYSVSREKKESFPLTVTSAQKNPTAFYLCASSPGRGNQPQHFGDGTRLSIL.